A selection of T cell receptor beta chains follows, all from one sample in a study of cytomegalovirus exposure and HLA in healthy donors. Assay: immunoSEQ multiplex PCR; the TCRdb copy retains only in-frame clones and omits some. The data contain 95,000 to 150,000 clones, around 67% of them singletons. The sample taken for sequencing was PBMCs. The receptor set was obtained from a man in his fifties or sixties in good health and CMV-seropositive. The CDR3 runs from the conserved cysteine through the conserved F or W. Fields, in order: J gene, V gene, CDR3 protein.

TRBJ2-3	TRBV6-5	CASSYYTGQLTDTQYF
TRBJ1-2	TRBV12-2	CASRGAWEDYGYTF
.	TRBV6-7	CASKWGQATYEQYF
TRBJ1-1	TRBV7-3	CASSLQGRGMNTEAFF
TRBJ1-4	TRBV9	CASSALGGTAEKLFF
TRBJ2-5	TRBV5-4	CASSSGQHQETQYF
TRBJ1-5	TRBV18	CASSPSGVRSQPQHF
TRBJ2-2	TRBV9	CASSVLVPGELFF
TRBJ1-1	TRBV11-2	CASSLKSGGPNTEAFF
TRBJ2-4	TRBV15	CATSRVTGQGNIQYF
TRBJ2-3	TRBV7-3	CANQSPEADTQYF
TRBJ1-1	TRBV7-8	CASSLRRTVGGAFF